Following are 13 T cell receptor beta chains from one sample sequenced in a study of blood T cell repertoires in COVID-19. Produced via immunoSEQ multiplex PCR; TCRdb's table is partial and in-frame only. The data contain about 58,000 clones, 89% of them singletons. The sequencing sample was made of peripheral blood. Receptors were obtained from a woman aged 55-75 years with active COVID-19.

The chain uses TRBV5-4 and TRBJ2-3, with D perhaps TRBD1 (5 bases). The V end was cut by 0 bases, the J end by 10 bases, with 12 bases between. Germline loops: CDR1 SGHNT, CDR2 YYREEE (reference sequence). The CDR3 extends over 13 amino acids. CDR3 DNA sequence: TGTGCCAGCAGCTTGGTGCGGCAGGGTTCGCAGTATTTT. Translating gives CASSLVRQGSQYF.

This chain uses TRBV15 with TRBJ1-6; TRBD1 agrees at 8 bases. The CDR3 contains 16 residues. V shed 6 bases, J shed 9 bases, and the junction held 13 bases outside the gene matches. From germline, CDR1 is LNHNV and CDR2 YYDKDF (reference sequence). The CDR3 sequence: CATSEERQGATSPLHF. As DNA, the CDR3 is TGTGCCACCAGTGAAGAGCGGCAGGGGGCTACTTCACCCCTCCACTTT.

The chain recombines TRBV6-5 with TRBJ1-6, with 7 positions matching TRBD1. With V trimmed by 9 bases and J by 9 bases, 5 bases remained unmatched. CDR3 size: 12 residues. Germline V gene sequence: CDR1 MNHEY, CDR2 SVGAGI. The CDR3 is CASTGDRSPLHF. The CDR3, as DNA: TGTGCCAGTACAGGGGATCGTTCACCCCTCCACTTT.

The rearrangement uses TRBV5-1 and TRBJ2-2, with TRBD2 matching over 7 bases. The CDR3 has 15 amino acids. J gave up 3 bases and V 2 bases, and 4 bases lay outside the gene matches. Germline lookup yields CDR1 SGHRS and CDR2 YFSETQ. The CDR3 loop is CASSLGGGHTGELFF. CDR3 nucleotide sequence: TGCGCCAGCAGCTTAGGCGGGGGACACACCGGGGAGCTGTTTTTT.

The chain combines TRBV15 with TRBJ1-5; D gene unclear. V lost 0 bases to trimming and J lost 1 base, with 7 bases between them. The CDR3 is made up of 15 amino acids. From germline, CDR1 is LNHNV and CDR2 YYDKDF (reference sequence). CDR3 amino acids: CATSRDRSSNQPQHF. Written as DNA, the CDR3 is TGTGCCACCAGCAGAGACAGGTCGAGCAATCAGCCCCAGCATTTT.

This chain links TRBV7-9 with TRBJ1-2; D perhaps matches TRBD1 (5 bases). The V end was cut by 5 bases, the J end by 2 bases, with 6 bases between. This CDR3 comprises 12 residues. The V gene's germline CDR1 is SEHNR and CDR2 FQNEAQ (reference sequence). The CDR3 sequence: CASSAGNYGYTF. The CDR3 region has the DNA TGTGCCAGCAGCGCAGGGAACTATGGCTACACCTTC.

This rearrangement joins TRBV2 to TRBJ2-7, with TRBD1 matching over 8 bases. This CDR3 contains 13 residues. The V and J ends lost 6 bases and 9 bases, in that order; junction bases with no gene match: 10. Germline V gives CDR1 SNHLY, CDR2 FYNNEI. CDR3 nucleotides: TGTGCCAGCAGGCCCCCGACAGGGGCCGGGCAGTACTTC. It specifies CASRPPTGAGQYF.

Comments on this clone: A junction boundary mismatches the germline segment, possibly from a read error. This chain connects TRBV7-7 to TRBJ2-2, with 7 bases identical to TRBD1. The germline CDR1 and CDR2 sequences are SSHAT and FNYEAQ (reference sequence). There are 15 residues in the CDR3. CDR3 DNA sequence: TGTGCTAGCAGCTTAGGGGACAGGAACACCGGGGAGCTGTTTTTT. Its protein is CASSLGDRNTGELFF.

V is TRBV3-1 (or the pseudogene TRBV3-2) and J is TRBJ2-3; perhaps TRBD2 as D (6 bases). Germline values: CDR1 LGHDT, CDR2 YNNKEL (reference sequence). Trimming removed 3 bases at V and 4 bases at J, with 17 bases between. The CDR3 consists of 16 residues. The CDR3 nucleotides read TGTGCCAGCAGCCAGTTCAGAACGCGGGGCCCAGATACGCAGTATTTT. Protein: CASSQFRTRGPDTQYF.

This clone came up once. Other DNA sequences in this sample translate to the same CDR3. V gene TRBV6-5 combines with J gene TRBJ2-2; 7 bases map to TRBD1. The CDR3 spans 15 residues. The V and J ends lost 6 bases and 5 bases, in that order; junction bases with no gene match: 9. CDR1 is MNHEY, CDR2 SVGAGI, per germline. CDR3 loop: CASRDRVFGTGELFF. The CDR3 region has the DNA TGTGCCAGCAGAGACAGGGTCTTTGGTACCGGGGAGCTGTTTTTT.

V and J are TRBV5-6 and TRBJ2-5, with 9 bases fitting TRBD2. Germline CDR1 reads SGHDT; CDR2 reads YYEEEE. The CDR3 is made up of 15 amino acids. After removal of 4 bases from V and 3 bases from J, the junction contained 7 bases not matched to a gene. CDR3 sequence reads: CASSTTSGGKETQYF. In DNA, the CDR3 is TGTGCCAGCAGCACAACAAGCGGGGGGAAAGAGACCCAGTACTTC.

The chain joins TRBV14 to TRBJ1-1; D gene ambiguous. In germline, CDR1 is SGHDN, CDR2 FVKESK. The CDR3 consists of 15 residues. The germline V and J ends were trimmed by 3 bases and 4 bases, with 15 bases remaining between them. The CDR3 is CASSHSGLTGTEAFF. In DNA form, the CDR3 reads TGTGCCAGCAGCCACTCGGGTCTCACGGGCACTGAAGCTTTCTTT.

The chain combines TRBV13 with TRBJ2-7, with D unresolved. V lost 1 base, J lost 4 bases, and 2 bases lay in between. The length of the CDR3 is 11 residues. The germline gives CDR1 PRHDT, CDR2 FYEKMQ (reference sequence). CDR3 in DNA: TGTGCCAGCAGCTTAGCTTACGAGCAGTACTTC. Residues: CASSLAYEQYF.